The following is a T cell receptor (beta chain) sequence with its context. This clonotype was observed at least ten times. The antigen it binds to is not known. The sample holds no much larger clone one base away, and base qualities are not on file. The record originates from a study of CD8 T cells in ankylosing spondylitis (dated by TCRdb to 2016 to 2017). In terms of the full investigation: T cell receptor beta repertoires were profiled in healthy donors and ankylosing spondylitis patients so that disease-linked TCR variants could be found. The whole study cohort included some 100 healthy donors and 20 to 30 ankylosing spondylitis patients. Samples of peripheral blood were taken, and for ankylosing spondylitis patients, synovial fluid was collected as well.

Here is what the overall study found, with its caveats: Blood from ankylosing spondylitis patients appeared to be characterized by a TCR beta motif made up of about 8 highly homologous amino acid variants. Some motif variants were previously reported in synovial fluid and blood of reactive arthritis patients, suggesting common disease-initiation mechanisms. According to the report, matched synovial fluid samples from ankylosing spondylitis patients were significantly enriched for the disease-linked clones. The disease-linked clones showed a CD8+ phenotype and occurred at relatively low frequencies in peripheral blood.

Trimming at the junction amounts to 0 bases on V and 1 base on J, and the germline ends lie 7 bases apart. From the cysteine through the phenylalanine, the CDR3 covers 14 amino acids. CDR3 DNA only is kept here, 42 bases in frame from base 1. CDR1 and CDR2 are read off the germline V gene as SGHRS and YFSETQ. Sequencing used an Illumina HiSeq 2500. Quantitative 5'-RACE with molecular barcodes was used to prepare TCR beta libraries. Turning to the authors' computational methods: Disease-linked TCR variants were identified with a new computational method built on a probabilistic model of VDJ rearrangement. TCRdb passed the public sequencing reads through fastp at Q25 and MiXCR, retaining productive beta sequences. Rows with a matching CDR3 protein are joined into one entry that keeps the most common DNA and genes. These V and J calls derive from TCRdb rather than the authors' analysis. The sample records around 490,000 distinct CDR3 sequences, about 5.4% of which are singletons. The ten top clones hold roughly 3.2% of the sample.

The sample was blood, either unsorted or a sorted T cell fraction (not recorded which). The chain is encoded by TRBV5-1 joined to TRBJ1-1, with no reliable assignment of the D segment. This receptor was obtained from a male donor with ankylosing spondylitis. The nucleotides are TGCGCCAGCAGCTTGGGAAGGGAGAACACTGAAGCTTTCTTT. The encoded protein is CASSLGRENTEAFF.